The T cell receptor beta chain described here comes from a study of T cell responses to AZD1222 COVID-19 vaccine. Comments on this clone: One end of the junction is discordant with germline, which a read error may explain. Other DNA sequences from this sample encode an identical CDR3 as well.

The CDR3 runs 20 residues. Germline-derived CDR1 and CDR2 are SGHRS and YFSETQ. Assay used: immunoSEQ multiplex PCR; TCRdb lists only in-frame clones, some missing. The sample carries more than 100,000 clones, 87% recorded once. The sequencing used peripheral blood, collected on day 0 of AZD1222 vaccination. The sequence came from an adult in good health. The chain carries TRBV5-1 and TRBJ1-1; TRBD1 aligns across 7 bases. CDR3 protein: CASSLRDRGNMQLRNTEAFF. CDR3 coding DNA: TGCGCGAGCAGCCTCCGGGACAGAGGTAACATGCAGCTCAGGAACACTGAAGCTTTCTTT.